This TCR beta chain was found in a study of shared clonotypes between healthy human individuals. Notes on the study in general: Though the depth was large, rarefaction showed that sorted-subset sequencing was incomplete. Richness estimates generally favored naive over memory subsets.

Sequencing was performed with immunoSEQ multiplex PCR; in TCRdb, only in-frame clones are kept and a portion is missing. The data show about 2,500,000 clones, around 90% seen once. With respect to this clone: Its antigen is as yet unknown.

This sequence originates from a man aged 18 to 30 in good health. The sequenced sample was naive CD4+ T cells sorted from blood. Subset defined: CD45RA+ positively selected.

The CDR3, as DNA: TGTGCCAGCAGTAACGGACGGATTGGCATTCAGTACTTC. Its translation is CASSNGRIGIQYF. The rearrangement joins TRBV6-1 to TRBJ2-4; no reliable D call. V lost 5 bases and J lost 9, with 14 bases in between. CDR1 and CDR2 (germline): MNHNS, SASEGT. CDR3 length equals 13 residues.